These T cell receptor beta chains were read from a single sample in a study of OX40 agonist ivuxolimab in advanced cancers. TCRdb's table, derived via immunoSEQ multiplex PCR, lists solely in-frame clones and lacks some. The sample includes about 36,000 clones, approximately 80% seen only once; the top ten take 20% to 25%. The sample was CD4+ or CD8+ T cells sorted from blood, taken in a trial of the OX40 agonist ivuxolimab. The receptors come from an adult with an advanced solid tumor such as melanoma, head and neck, liver or kidney cancer. Each CDR3 is given with its conserved first and last residue. Each record gives: D gene, clone size, J gene, V gene, CDR3 length, CDR3 DNA, CDR3 protein. A D gene is named only where the DNA matches it firmly. Clone size, where shown, is once, few, many, or a class for clones that have expanded.

. . TRBJ2-1 TRBV6-5 16 TGTGCCAGCAGTTACTCTTCGGGAATATCCTACAATGAGCAGTTCTTC CASSYSSGISYNEQFF
. few TRBJ1-1 TRBV4-1 14 TGCGCCAGCAGCCCCCGGGACATGACCACTGAAGCTTTCTTT CASSPRDMTTEAFF
. . TRBJ2-7 TRBV19 13 TGTGCCAGTAGTATAAGCTACTCCTACGAGCAGTACTTC CASSISYSYEQYF
. . TRBJ2-5 TRBV29-1 15 TGCAGCGTTGAACTCTGGCGGACCGCCCAAGAGACCCAGTACTTC CSVELWRTAQETQYF
. . TRBJ2-7 TRBV2 10 TGTGCCAGCAGTGGAGGGGAGCAGTACTTC CASSGGEQYF
. . TRBJ1-5 TRBV6-5 13 TGTGCCAGCAGTTACTCAGGGGACCAGCCCCAGCATTTT CASSYSGDQPQHF
. . TRBJ1-2 TRBV30 17 TGTGCCTGGAGTGTAAAACTAGATATTACAGCCAACTATGGCTACACCTTC CAWSVKLDITANYGYTF
. . TRBJ2-7 TRBV9 13 TGTGCCAGCAGCCGGGACGACTCCTACGAGCAGTACTTC CASSRDDSYEQYF
. once TRBJ1-2 TRBV20-1 10 TGCAGTGCGGACAGCTATGGCTACACCTTC CSADSYGYTF
TRBD1 . TRBJ2-2 TRBV2 13 TGTGCCAGCAAGACAGGGTACACCGGGGAGCTGTTTTTT CASKTGYTGELFF
TRBD1 . TRBJ2-7 TRBV27 14 TGTGCCAGCAGTTCCGGGACAGGGGTTAGCGAGCAGTACTTC CASSSGTGVSEQYF
TRBD2 . TRBJ2-3 TRBV2 16 TGTGCCAGCAGTGGTCAAAGGCTAGCGGGAAAAGATACGCAGTATTTT CASSGQRLAGKDTQYF
. . TRBJ2-3 TRBV30 14 TGTGCCTGGACCGAACTTACCGGGACCCATACGCAGTATTTT CAWTELTGTHTQYF
TRBD1 few TRBJ1-3 TRBV7-8 16 TGTGCCAGCAGCTTAGTACAGGGGTCTTCTGGAAACACCATATATTTT CASSLVQGSSGNTIYF
TRBD1 . TRBJ2-1 TRBV28 18 TGTGCCAGCAGTCCATCGGACAGGGGGCTCCTCTCCTACAATGAGCAGTTCTTC CASSPSDRGLLSYNEQFF
TRBD2 . TRBJ2-3 TRBV19 15 TGTGCCAGTAGTTTACTAGCGATTGGTACAGATACGCAGTATTTT CASSLLAIGTDTQYF
. many TRBJ2-3 TRBV27 12 TGTGCCAGCGGAGTTAACACAGATACGCAGTATTTT CASGVNTDTQYF
. . TRBJ1-1 TRBV7-9 14 TGTGCCAGCAGGCCTTCCACAGGGAACACTGAAGCTTTCTTT CASRPSTGNTEAFF
TRBD1 . TRBJ2-1 TRBV28 13 TGTGCCAGCGGACAGGGAGGTTGGAATGAGCAGTTCTTC CASGQGGWNEQFF
TRBD2 . TRBJ2-5 TRBV29-1 17 TGCAGCGTTGAACGTAGAGGACTAGCGGGATTTGGAGAGACCCAGTACTTC CSVERRGLAGFGETQYF
. few TRBJ2-7 TRBV7-4 15 TGTGCCAGCAGCTACAGGACAGTTAGCTCCTACGAGCAGTACTTC CASSYRTVSSYEQYF
. . TRBJ2-7 TRBV27 13 TGTGCCAGCCAAGGGTGGACGTCCTACGAGCAGTACTTC CASQGWTSYEQYF
. . TRBJ2-7 TRBV7-8 14 TGTGCCAGCAGCCCCCAGGGGTTTGGCTACGAGCAGTACTTC CASSPQGFGYEQYF
. . TRBJ2-7 TRBV4-3 16 TGCGCCAGCAGCCAAGTGGTGTGGCCGGGCGACTACGAGCAGTACTTC CASSQVVWPGDYEQYF
. . TRBJ1-2 TRBV6-5 13 TGTGCCAGCAGTTTTGGGGGTCTCGATGGCTACACCTTC CASSFGGLDGYTF
. few TRBJ2-2 TRBV28 14 TGTGCCAGCAGTCACCGGACGAACACCGGGGAGCTGTTTTTT CASSHRTNTGELFF
. . TRBJ2-1 TRBV2 13 TGTGCCAGCTTACGGGAGAGCTACAATGAGCAGTTCTTC CASLRESYNEQFF
TRBD1 . TRBJ1-2 TRBV19 15 TGTGCCAGTAGTCCGCGACAGGGGGCGGACTATGGCTACACCTTC CASSPRQGADYGYTF
. . TRBJ2-1 TRBV11-2 15 TGTGCCAGCAGCCTCCCGGACAGAGTAGACAATGAGCAGTTCTTC CASSLPDRVDNEQFF
TRBD1 . TRBJ2-7 TRBV11-2 15 TGTGCCAGCAGCGCCGGGACAGGGTATCCCTACGAGCAGTACTTC CASSAGTGYPYEQYF
. . TRBJ2-7 TRBV27 16 TGTGCCAGCAGTCCCTCTGCCGGGACAATCACCTACGAGCAGTACTTC CASSPSAGTITYEQYF
. . TRBJ2-3 TRBV27 15 TGTGCCAGCAGTTTCTCCCCTTCTGGGACAGATACGCAGTATTTT CASSFSPSGTDTQYF
. . TRBJ2-1 TRBV28 13 TGTGCCAGTAGACAAAGCTCCTACAATGAGCAGTTCTTC CASRQSSYNEQFF